This T cell receptor beta chain derives from a study of blood T cells in healthy people across ages. The study's findings and limits: PBMCs left unsorted prevented a conclusive naive versus antigen-experienced comparison.

There are 13 residues in the CDR3. Germline CDR1 is SQVTM and CDR2 is ANQGSEA. Sample-barcoded 5' priming and a J-beta primer mix drove a second PCR of 7 to 11 cycles. Every individual sample yielded 2.5 million or more paired-end reads (each containing CDR3). TCRdb reprocessed the 5' RACE reads via MiXCR and lists one record per CDR3 protein. The table records about 780,000 distinct CDR3 sequences, more than 35% of them present only once. Note on this clonotype: The antigen is unknown. A read error is possible here, since a much larger clone lies one base away.

This sequence joins TRBV29-1 and TRBJ2-4; TRBD1 might be the D (6 bases). The DNA end is a closer match to TRBJ2-7, so the J assignment may be wrong. Sample: blood. The origin of this receptor is an older man in good health. CDR3 DNA: TGCAGCGTTGAAGACAGGGGTTCCTACGAGCAGTACGTC. This translates into CSVEDRGSYEQYV.